These T cell receptor beta chains were read from a single sample in a study of blood T cells in healthy people across ages. TCRdb analysed the 5' RACE reads with MiXCR anew, one entry per CDR3 protein. The sample has more than 1.4 million distinct CDR3 sequences; approximately 40% are singletons. Sequencing was done on a sample of blood. These receptor sequences come from a woman aged 18-29 years in good health. Both conserved end residues are part of each CDR3. Each record gives: J gene, D gene, V gene, clone size, CDR3 protein, CDR3 DNA. D genes are given only for firm matches. The size field is filled for only some rows; it gives once, few, many or a size class.

>TRBJ2-4|TRBD1|TRBV27|few
CASSSSLTGGSEYF
TGTGCCAGCAGTTCCTCCCTAACAGGGGGATCGGAGTACTTC
>TRBJ2-7|TRBD1|TRBV3-1|.
CASSKGQGRGEQYF
TGTGCCAGCAGCAAAGGACAGGGGCGAGGAGAGCAGTACTTC
>TRBJ2-6|.|TRBV30|.
CAWSAASGLNVLTF
TGTGCCTGGAGCGCTGCCTCCGGACTAAACGTCCTGACTTTC
>TRBJ1-5|.|TRBV12-3/TRBV12-4|.
CASSYVPSNQPQHF
TGTGCCAGCAGTTACGTCCCGAGCAATCAGCCCCAGCATTTT
>TRBJ2-3|.|TRBV6-1|few
CASSPNRAFTDTQYF
TGTGCCAGCAGTCCCAATCGGGCCTTCACAGATACGCAGTATTTT
>TRBJ2-3|TRBD2|TRBV6-5|.
CASSGRVWSTDTQYF
TGTGCCAGCAGTGGGAGGGTTTGGAGCACAGATACGCAGTATTTT
>TRBJ2-1|.|TRBV7-7|.
CASGTGNFNEQFF
TGTGCTAGCGGGACAGGGAATTTTAATGAGCAGTTCTTC
>TRBJ1-6|.|TRBV20-1|.
CSARVRPRNSPLHF
TGCAGTGCTAGAGTCCGACCGCGTAATTCACCCCTCCACTTT
>TRBJ2-1|.|TRBV6-5|.
CASSQQFF
TGTGCCAGCAGCCAGCAGTTCTTC
>TRBJ1-6|TRBD1|TRBV20-1|.
CSAREGTGVSSPLHF
TGCAGTGCTAGAGAGGGGACAGGGGTCTCCTCACCCCTCCACTTT
>TRBJ2-5|.|TRBV7-2|few
CASRPVIQETQYF
TGTGCCAGCAGGCCGGTTATACAAGAGACCCAGTACTTC
>TRBJ1-6|.|TRBV29-1|.
CSVALSSNSPLRF
TGCAGCGTTGCGCTAAGTAGTAATTCACCCCTCCGCTTT